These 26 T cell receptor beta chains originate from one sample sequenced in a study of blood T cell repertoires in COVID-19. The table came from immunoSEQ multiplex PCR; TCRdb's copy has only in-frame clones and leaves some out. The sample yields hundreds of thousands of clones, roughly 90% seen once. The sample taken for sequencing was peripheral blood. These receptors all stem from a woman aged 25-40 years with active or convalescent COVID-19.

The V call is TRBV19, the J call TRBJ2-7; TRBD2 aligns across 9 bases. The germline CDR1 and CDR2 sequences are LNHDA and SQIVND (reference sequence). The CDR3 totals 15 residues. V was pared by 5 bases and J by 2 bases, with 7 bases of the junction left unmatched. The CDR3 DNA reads TGTGCCAGTAGTCCCGTCGGACTAGCGACCTACGAGCAGTACTTC. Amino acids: CASSPVGLATYEQYF.

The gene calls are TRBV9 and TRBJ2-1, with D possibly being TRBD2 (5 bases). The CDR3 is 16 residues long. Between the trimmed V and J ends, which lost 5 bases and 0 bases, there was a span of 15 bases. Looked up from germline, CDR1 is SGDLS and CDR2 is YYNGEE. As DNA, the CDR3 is TGTGCCAGCAGTGTCAGAGGGCCGAACTCCTACAATGAGCAGTTCTTC. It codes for CASSVRGPNSYNEQFF.

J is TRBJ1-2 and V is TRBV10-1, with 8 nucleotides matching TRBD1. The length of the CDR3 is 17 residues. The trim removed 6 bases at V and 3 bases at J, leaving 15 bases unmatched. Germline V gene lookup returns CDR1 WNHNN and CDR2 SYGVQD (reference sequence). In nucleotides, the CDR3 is TGCGCCAGCAGGGTATTACCGGACAGGGAGGCGGACTATGGCTACACCTTC. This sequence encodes CASRVLPDREADYGYTF.

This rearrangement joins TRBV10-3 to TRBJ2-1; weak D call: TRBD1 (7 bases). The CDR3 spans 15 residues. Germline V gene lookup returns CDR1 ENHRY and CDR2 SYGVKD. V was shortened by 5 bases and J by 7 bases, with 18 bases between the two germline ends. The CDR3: CAISPSDRAGNEQFF. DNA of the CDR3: TGTGCCATCAGTCCCTCCGACAGGGCGGGGAATGAGCAGTTCTTC.

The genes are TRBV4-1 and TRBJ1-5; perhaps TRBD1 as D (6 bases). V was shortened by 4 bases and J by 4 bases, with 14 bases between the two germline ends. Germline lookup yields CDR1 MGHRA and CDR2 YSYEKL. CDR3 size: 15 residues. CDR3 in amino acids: CASSPSRTENQPQHF. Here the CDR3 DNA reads TGCGCCAGCAGCCCCAGTCGGACAGAGAATCAGCCCCAGCATTTT.

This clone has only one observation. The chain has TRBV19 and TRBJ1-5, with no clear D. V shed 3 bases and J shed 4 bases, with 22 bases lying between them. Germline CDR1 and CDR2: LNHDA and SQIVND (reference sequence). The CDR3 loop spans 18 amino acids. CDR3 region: CASSIQDGGDHNNQPQHF. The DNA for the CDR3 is TGTGCCAGTAGTATTCAGGACGGCGGGGATCACAATAATCAGCCCCAGCATTTT.

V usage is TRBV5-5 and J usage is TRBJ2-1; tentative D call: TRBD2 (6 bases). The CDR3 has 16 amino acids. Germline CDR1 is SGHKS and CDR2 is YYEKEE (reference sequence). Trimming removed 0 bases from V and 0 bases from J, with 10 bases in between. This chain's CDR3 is CASSLEARGSYNEQFF. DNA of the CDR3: TGTGCCAGCAGCTTGGAGGCGCGGGGCTCCTACAATGAGCAGTTCTTC. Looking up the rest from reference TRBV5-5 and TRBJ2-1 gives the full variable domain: DAGVTQSPTHLIKTRGQQVTLRCSPISGHKSVSWYQQVLGQGPQFIFQYYEKEERGRGNFPDRFSARQFPNYSSELNVNALLLGDSALYLCASSLEARGSYNEQFFGPGTRLTVL.

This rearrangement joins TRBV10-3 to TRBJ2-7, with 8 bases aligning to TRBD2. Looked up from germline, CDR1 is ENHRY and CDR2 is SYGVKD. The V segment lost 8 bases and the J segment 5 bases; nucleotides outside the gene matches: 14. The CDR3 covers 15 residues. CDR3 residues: CAIGDSAGGLDEQYF. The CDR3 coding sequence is TGTGCCATCGGCGACTCGGCGGGGGGACTAGACGAGCAGTACTTC.

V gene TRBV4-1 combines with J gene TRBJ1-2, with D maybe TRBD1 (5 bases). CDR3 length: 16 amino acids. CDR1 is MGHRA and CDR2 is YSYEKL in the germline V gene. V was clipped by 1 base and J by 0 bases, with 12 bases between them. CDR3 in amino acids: CASSQVSGATNYGYTF. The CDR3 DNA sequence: TGCGCCAGCAGCCAAGTCTCTGGGGCAACTAACTATGGCTACACCTTC.

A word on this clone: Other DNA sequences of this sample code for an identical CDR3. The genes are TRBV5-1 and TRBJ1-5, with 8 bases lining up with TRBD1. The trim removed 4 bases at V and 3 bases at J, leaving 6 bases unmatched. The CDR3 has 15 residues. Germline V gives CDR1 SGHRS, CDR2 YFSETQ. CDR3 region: CASSLGQGLNQPQHF. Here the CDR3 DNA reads TGCGCCAGCAGCCTAGGACAGGGCCTCAATCAGCCCCAGCATTTT.

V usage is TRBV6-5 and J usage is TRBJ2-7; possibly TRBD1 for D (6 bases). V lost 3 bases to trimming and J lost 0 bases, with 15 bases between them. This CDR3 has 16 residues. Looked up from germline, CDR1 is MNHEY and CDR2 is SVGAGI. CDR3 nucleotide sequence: TGTGCCAGCAGTTATGGACAGTCCATCTTCTCCTACGAGCAGTACTTC. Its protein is CASSYGQSIFSYEQYF.

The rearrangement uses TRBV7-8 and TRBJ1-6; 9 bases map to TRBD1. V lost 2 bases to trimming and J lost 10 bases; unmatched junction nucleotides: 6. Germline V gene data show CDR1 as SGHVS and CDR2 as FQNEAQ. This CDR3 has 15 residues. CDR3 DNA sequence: TGTGCCAGCAGCTTAATTGGGACAGGGTACTCACCCCTCCACTTT. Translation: CASSLIGTGYSPLHF. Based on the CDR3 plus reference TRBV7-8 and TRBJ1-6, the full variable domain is GAGVSQSPRYKVAKRGQDVALRCDPISGHVSLFWYQQALGQGPEFLTYFQNEAQLDKSGLPSDRFFAERPEGSVSTLKIQRTQQEDSAVYLCASSLIGTGYSPLHFGNGTRLTVT.

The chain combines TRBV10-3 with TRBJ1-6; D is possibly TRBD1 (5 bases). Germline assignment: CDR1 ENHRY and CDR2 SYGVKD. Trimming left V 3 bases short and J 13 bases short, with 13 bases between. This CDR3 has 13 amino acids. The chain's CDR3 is CAISDDKGSPLHF. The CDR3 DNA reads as TGTGCCATCAGTGACGACAAGGGGTCCCCCCTCCACTTT.

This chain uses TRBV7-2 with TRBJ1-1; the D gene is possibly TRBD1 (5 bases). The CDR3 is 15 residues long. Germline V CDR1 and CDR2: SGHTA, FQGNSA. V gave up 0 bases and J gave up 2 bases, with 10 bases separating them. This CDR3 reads CASSLAGAGNTEAFF. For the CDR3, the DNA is TGTGCCAGCAGCTTAGCAGGGGCGGGAAACACTGAAGCTTTCTTT.

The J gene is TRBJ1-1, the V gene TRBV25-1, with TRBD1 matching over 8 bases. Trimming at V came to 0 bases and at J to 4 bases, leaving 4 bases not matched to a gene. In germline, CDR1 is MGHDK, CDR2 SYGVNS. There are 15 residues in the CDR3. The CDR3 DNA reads TGTGCCAGCAGTGAATATCGCACAGGGGGCACTGAAGCTTTCTTT. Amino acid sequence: CASSEYRTGGTEAFF.

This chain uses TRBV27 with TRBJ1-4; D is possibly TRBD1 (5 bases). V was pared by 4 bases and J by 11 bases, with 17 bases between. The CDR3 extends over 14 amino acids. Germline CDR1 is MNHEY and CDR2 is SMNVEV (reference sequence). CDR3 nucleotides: TGTGCCAGCAGTTGGACACCCCTAGGGGCTAAACTGTTTTTT. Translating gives CASSWTPLGAKLFF.

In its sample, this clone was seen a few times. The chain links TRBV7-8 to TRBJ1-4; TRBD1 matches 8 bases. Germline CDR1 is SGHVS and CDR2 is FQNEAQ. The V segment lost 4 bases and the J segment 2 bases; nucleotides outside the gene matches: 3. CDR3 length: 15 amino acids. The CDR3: CASSWRTGTNEKLFF. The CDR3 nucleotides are TGTGCCAGCAGCTGGCGGACAGGGACTAATGAAAAACTGTTTTTT.

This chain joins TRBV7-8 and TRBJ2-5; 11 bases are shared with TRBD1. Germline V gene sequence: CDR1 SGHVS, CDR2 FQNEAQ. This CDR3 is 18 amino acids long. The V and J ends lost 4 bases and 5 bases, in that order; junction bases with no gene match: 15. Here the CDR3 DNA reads TGTGCCAGCAGCTCCCGCCGAGGACAGGGGGCTAGGTGGGAGACCCAGTACTTC. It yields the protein CASSSRRGQGARWETQYF.

CDR3 DNA sequence: TGTGCCAGCAGTGACGGGGGGCCCCAGCATTTT. Its protein is CASSDGGPQHF. V gene TRBV2 combines with J gene TRBJ1-5; perhaps TRBD1 as D (5 bases). The CDR3 consists of 11 residues. The V and J ends lost 3 bases and 9 bases respectively, with 6 bases between them. Germline V gene lookup returns CDR1 SNHLY and CDR2 FYNNEI.

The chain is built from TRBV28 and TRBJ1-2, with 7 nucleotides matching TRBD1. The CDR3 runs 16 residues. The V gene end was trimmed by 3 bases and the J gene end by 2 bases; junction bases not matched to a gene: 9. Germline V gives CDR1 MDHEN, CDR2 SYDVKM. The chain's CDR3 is CASSFLTLGQNYGYTF. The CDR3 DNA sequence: TGTGCCAGCAGTTTTCTGACTCTGGGACAGAACTATGGCTACACCTTC.

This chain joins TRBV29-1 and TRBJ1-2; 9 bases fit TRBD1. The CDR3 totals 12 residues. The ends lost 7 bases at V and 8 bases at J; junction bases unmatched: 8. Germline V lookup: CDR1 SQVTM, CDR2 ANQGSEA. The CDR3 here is CSESRDRAGYTF. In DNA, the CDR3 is TGCAGCGAAAGCCGGGACAGGGCAGGCTACACCTTC.

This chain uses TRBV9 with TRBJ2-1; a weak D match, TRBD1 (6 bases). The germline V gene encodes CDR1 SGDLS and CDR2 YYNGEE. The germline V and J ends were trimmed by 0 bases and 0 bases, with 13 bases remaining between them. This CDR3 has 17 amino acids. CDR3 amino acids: CASSVEGGLSSYNEQFF. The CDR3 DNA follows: TGTGCCAGCAGCGTAGAAGGGGGTCTTAGCTCCTACAATGAGCAGTTCTTC.

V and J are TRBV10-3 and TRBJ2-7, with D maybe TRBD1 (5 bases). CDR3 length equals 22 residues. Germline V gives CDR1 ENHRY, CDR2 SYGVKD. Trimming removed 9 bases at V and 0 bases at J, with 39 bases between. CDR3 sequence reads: CAIPPLPVQRQQLPKSSYEQYF. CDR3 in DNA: TGTGCCATTCCCCCCCTTCCCGTCCAGCGACAGCAACTACCAAAGAGCTCCTACGAGCAGTACTTC.

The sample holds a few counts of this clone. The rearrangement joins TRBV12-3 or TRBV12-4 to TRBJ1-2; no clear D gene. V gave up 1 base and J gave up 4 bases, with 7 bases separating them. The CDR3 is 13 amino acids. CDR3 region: CASSLDTSYGYTF. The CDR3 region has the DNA TGTGCCAGCAGTTTAGACACCTCCTATGGCTACACCTTC.

The CDR3, as DNA: TGTGCCAGCAGCCCCAGGGTCTCCGGGGAGCAGTACTTC. It encodes CASSPRVSGEQYF. V gene TRBV14 combines with J gene TRBJ2-7; possibly TRBD1 for D (5 bases). CDR3 length equals 13 residues. V lost 4 bases to trimming and J lost 7 bases, with 14 bases between them. Germline V gene data show CDR1 as SGHDN and CDR2 as FVKESK.

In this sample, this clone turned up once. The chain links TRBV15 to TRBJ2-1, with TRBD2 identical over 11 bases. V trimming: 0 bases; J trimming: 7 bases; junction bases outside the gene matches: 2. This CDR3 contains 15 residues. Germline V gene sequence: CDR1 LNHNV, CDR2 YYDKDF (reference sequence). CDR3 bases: TGTGCCACCAGCAGAGATGGGACTAGCGGTAATGAGCAGTTCTTC. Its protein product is CATSRDGTSGNEQFF.